The clone carrying this TCR beta chain showed up many times. Its antigen is unknown. TCRdb re-called the reads with MiXCR, one entry per CDR3 protein. The profile shows 200,000 to 300,000 distinct CDR3 sequences, approximately 13% of them singletons. This entry comes from a study of T cell repertoires in cytomegalovirus infection. As for the study in general: Public signatures in TCR beta pointed to CMV infection and matching HLA type. Study-wide points: Summed frequency of public TCR beta families distinguished CMV carriers with the relevant HLA. Clonotypes of TCR beta that were HLA-C-restricted and CMV-specific dominated the ex vivo response.

The ends lost 10 bases at V and 6 bases at J; junction bases unmatched: 5. Germline CDR1 and CDR2: SEHNR and FQNEAQ (reference sequence). The CDR3 runs to 13 residues. The sample consisted of PBMCs. The receptor was isolated from a human donor in good health (CMV status not recorded). Some clones in this sample may be carry-over from other donors' samples. The V gene is TRBV7-9, the J gene TRBJ2-1; 11 bases line up with TRBD2. The CDR3 is CATFGTSGNEQFF. Here the CDR3 DNA reads TGTGCCACCTTCGGGACTAGCGGCAATGAGCAGTTCTTC.